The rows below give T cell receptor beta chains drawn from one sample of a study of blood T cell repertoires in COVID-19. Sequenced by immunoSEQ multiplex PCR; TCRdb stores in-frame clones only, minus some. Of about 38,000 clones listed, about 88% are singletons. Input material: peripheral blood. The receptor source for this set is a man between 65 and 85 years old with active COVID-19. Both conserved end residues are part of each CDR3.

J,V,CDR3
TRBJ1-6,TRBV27,CASRDRGNSPLHF
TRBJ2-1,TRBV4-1,CASSQERQYNEQFF
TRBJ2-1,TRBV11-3,CASSLRAGYNEQFF
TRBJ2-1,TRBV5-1,CASSIPTGQYNEQFF
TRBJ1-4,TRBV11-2,CASSPGLNEKLFF
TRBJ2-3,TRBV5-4,CASTQAGGPVDTQYF
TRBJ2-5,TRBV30,CAWSGGSGRTQYF
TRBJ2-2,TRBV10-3,CAIRGEAGELFF
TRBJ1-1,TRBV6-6,CASSKDRADTEAFF
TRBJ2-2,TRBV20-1,CSARGTSGVTGELFF
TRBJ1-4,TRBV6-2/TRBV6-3,CASSFPGMNEKLFF
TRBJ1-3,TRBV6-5,CASSYEQGGNTIYF
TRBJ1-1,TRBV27,CASIRGAGEGTEAFF
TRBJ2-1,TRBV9,CASSVAGARNEQFF
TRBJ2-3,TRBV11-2,CASSPRRLAGANTQYF
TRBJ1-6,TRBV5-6,CASSKSWTGGGYNSPLHF
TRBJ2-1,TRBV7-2,CASSLEWGDNEQFF
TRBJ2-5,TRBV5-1,CASSLSRGGRETQYF
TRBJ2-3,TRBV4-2,CASRSRLASDTQYF
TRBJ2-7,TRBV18,CASSLGRDNEQYF
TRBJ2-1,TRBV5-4,CASSLVHRGTNEQFF
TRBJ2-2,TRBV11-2,CASSKGLAGVTGELFF
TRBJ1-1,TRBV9,CASSSGTGRFRTEAFF
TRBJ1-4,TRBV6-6,CASTGTGSRKLFF
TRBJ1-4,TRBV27,CASSLSWAPREKLFF
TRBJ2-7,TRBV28,CASSLGDAGNEQYF
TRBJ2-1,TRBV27,CASSLQQRSYNEQFF
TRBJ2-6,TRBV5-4,CASSLISSGANVLTF
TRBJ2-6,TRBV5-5,CASSLASGSSGANVLTF
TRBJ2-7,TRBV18,CASSPGREGHATGEQYF
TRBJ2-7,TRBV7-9,CASSPLQGLRLEQYF
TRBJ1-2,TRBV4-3,CASSQDPTGRPNYGYTF
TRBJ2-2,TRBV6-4,CASSPTGGTGELFF
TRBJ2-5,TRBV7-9,CASRLASGGYGETQYF
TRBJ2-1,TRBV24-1,CAISQTGVRNEQFF
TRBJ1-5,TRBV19,CASSILGQGYMKSNQPQHF
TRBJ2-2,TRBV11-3,CASSLDRMGLAGFTGELFF